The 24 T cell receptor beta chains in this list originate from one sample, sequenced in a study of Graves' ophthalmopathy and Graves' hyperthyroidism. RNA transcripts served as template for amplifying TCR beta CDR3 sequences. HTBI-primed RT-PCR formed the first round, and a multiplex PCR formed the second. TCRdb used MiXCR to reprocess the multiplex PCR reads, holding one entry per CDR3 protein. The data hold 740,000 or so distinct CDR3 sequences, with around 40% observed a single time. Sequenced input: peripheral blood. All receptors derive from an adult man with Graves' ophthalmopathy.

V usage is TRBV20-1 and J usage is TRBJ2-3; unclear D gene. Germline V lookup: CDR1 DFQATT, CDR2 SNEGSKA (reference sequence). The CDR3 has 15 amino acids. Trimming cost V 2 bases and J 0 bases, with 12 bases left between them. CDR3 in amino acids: CSARLTATSTDTQYF. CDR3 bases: TGCAGTGCTAGATTGACGGCAACTAGCACAGATACGCAGTATTTT.

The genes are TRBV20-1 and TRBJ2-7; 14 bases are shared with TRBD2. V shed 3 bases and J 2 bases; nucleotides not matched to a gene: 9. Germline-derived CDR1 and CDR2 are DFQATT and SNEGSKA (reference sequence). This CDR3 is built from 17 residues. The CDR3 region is CSASPGLAGALTYEQYF. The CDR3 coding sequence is TGCAGTGCTAGTCCGGGACTAGCGGGGGCCTTAACCTACGAGCAGTACTTC.

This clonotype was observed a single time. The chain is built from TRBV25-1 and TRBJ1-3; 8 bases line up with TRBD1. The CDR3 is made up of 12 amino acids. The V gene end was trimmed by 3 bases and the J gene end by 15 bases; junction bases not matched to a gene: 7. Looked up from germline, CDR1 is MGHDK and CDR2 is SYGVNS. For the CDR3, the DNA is TGTGCCAGCAGTGAGCCAGGGGGCGACAGATATTTT. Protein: CASSEPGGDRYF.

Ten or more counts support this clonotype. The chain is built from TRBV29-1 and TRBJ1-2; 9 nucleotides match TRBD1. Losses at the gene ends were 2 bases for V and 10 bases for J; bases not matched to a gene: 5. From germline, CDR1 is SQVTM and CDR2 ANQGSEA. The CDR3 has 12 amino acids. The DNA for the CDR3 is TGCAGCGTTGAACGGGACAGGGTCCTCTACACCTTC. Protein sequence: CSVERDRVLYTF. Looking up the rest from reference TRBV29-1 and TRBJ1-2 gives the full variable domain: SAVISQKPSRDICQRGTSLTIQCQVDSQVTMMFWYRQQPGQSLTLIATANQGSEATYESGFVIDKFPISRPNLTFSTLTVSNMSPEDSSIYLCSVERDRVLYTFGSGTRLTVV.

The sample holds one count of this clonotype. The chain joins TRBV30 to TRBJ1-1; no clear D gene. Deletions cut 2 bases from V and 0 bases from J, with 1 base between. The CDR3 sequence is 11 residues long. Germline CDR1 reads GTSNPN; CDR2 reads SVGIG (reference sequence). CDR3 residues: CAWSMNTEAFF. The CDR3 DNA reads TGTGCCTGGAGTATGAACACTGAAGCTTTCTTT.

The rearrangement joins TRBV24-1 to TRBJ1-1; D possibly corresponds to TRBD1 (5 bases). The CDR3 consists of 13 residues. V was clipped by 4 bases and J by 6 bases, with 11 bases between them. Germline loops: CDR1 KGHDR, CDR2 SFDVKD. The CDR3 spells CATSDPGTSEAFF. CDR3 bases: TGTGCCACCAGTGACCCAGGGACCTCTGAAGCTTTCTTT.

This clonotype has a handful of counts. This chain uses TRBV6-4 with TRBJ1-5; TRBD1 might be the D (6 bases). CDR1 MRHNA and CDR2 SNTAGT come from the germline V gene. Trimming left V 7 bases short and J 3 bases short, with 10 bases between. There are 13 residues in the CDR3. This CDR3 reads CASKTGPNQPQHF. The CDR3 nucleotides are TGTGCCAGCAAAACAGGGCCCAATCAGCCCCAGCATTTT.

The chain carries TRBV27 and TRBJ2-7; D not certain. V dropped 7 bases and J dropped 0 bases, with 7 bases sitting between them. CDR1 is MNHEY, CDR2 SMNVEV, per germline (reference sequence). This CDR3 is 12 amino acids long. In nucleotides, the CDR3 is TGTGCCAGCAAAGGCACCTCCTACGAGCAGTACTTC. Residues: CASKGTSYEQYF.

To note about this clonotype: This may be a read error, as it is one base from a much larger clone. The CDR3 DNA is TGTGTCAGCAGTTTCTTCGATCAGCCCCAGCATTTT. Its translation is CVSSFFDQPQHF. The chain is built from TRBV12-3 or TRBV12-4 and TRBJ1-5; D is ambiguous. The CDR3 runs 12 residues.

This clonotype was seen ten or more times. CDR3 sequence: CASSLGRGPDMNTEAFF. The CDR3 DNA sequence: TGTGCCAGCAGCTTAGGTCGAGGGCCAGACATGAACACTGAAGCTTTCTTT. This chain links TRBV7-9 with TRBJ1-1; D not resolved. Germline lookup yields CDR1 SEHNR and CDR2 FQNEAQ (reference sequence). The CDR3 length is 17 residues. Trimming took off 1 base at V and 0 bases at J, with 15 bases between the two ends.

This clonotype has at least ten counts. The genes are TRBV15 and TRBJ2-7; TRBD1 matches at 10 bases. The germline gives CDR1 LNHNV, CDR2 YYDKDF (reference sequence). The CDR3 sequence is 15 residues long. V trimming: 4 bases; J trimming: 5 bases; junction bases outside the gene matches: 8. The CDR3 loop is CATSKIGTGDHEQYF. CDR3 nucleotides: TGTGCCACCAGCAAAATCGGGACAGGGGATCACGAGCAGTACTTC.

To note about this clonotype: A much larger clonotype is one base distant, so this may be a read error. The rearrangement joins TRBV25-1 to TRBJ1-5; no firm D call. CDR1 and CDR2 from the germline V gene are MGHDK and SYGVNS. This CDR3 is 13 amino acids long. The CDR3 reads CASSGTAPQSQHF. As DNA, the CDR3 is TGTGCCAGCAGTGGGACGGCCCCTCAGTCCCAGCATTTT.

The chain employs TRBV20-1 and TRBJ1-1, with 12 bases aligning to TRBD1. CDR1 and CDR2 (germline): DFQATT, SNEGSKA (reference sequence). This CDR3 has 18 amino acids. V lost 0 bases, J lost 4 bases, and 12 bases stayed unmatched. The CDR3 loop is CSARDVGTGGVFGTEAFF. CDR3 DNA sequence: TGCAGTGCTAGAGACGTTGGGACAGGGGGCGTCTTCGGCACTGAAGCTTTCTTT.

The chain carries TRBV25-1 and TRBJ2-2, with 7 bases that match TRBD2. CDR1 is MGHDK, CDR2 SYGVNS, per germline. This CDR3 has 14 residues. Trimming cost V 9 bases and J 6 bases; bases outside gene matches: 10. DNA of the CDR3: TGTGCCAGTTGCCTCGACGCGGGGGCCGGGGAGCTGTTTTTT. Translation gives CASCLDAGAGELFF.

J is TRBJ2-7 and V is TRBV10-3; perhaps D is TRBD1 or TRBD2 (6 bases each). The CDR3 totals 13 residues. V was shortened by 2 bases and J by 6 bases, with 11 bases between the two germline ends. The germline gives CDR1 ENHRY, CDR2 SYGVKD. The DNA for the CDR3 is TGTGCCATCAGTGAGGAAGGGGGGTCCGAGCAGTACTTC. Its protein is CAISEEGGSEQYF.

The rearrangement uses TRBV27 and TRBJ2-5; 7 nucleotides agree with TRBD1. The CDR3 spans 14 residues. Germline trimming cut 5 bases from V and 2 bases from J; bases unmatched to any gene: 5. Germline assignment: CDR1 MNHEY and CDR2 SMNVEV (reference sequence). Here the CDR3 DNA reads TGTGCCAGCAGTCCGTGGGACAGACAAGAGACCCAGTACTTC. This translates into CASSPWDRQETQYF.

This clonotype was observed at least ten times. The CDR3 sequence: CATSRTGTGSSTNEKLFF. CDR3 nucleotides: TGTGCCACCAGCAGAACCGGGACAGGGAGCTCTACTAATGAAAAACTGTTTTTT. The chain is built from TRBV15 and TRBJ1-4; 9 positions match TRBD1. The germline V gene has CDR1 LNHNV and CDR2 YYDKDF (reference sequence). With 2 bases clipped from V and 2 bases from J, the junction kept 9 bases outside the gene matches. There are 18 residues in the CDR3.

Here the CDR3 reads CNRRGLSNSEKLFF. CDR3 bases: TGCAACCGCAGGGGTCTGAGCAATTCTGAAAAACTGTTTTTT. This rearrangement joins TRBV29-1 to TRBJ1-4, with D possibly matching TRBD1 (6 bases). CDR1 and CDR2 from the germline V gene are SQVTM and ANQGSEA. CDR3 length equals 14 residues.

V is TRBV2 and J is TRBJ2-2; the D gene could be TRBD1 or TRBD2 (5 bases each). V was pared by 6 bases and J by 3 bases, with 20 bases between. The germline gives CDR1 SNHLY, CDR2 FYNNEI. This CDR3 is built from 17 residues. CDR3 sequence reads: CASSLGTHDADTGELFF. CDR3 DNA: TGTGCCAGCAGCTTAGGGACCCACGACGCGGACACCGGGGAGCTGTTTTTT.

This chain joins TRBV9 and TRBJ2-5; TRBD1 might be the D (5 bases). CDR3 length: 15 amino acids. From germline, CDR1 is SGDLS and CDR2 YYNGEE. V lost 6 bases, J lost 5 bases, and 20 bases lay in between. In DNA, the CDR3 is TGTGCCAGCAACCCCCGGACAACCAGGAAGGAGACCCAGTACTTC. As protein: CASNPRTTRKETQYF. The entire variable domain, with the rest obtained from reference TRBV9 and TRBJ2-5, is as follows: DSGVTQTPKHLITATGQRVTLRCSPRSGDLSVYWYQQSLDQGLQFLIQYYNGEERAKGNILERFSAQQFPDLHSELNLSSLELGDSALYFCASNPRTTRKETQYFGPGTRLLVL.

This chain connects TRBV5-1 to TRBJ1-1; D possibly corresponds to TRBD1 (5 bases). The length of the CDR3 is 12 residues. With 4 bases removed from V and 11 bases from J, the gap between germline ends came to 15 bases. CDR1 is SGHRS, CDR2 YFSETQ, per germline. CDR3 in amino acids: CASSRTSGAAFF. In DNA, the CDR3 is TGCGCCAGCAGCCGGACTAGCGGGGCGGCTTTCTTT.

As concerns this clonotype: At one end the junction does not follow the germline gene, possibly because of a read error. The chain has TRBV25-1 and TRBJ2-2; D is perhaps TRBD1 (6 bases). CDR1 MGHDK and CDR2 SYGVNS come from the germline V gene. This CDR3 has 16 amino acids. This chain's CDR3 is CASSQGLGYPTGELFF. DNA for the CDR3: TGCGCCAGCAGCCAGGGGCTCGGTTATCCGACCGGGGAGCTGTTTTTT. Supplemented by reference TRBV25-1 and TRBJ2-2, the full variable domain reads EADIYQTPRYLVIGTGKKITLECSQTMGHDKMYWYQQDPGMELHLIHYSYGVNSTEKGDLSSESTVSRIRTEHFPLTLESARPSHTSQYLCASSQGLGYPTGELFFGEGSRLTVL.

CDR3 DNA sequence: TGTGCCAGTCATGAGGACCAGGGTACCACTGAAGCTTTCTTT. This sequence encodes CASHEDQGTTEAFF. The rearrangement uses TRBV10-3 and TRBJ1-1; the D gene is possibly TRBD1 (5 bases). V shed 10 bases and J shed 4 bases, with 19 bases lying between them. The germline CDR1 and CDR2 sequences are ENHRY and SYGVKD. This CDR3 region has 14 residues.

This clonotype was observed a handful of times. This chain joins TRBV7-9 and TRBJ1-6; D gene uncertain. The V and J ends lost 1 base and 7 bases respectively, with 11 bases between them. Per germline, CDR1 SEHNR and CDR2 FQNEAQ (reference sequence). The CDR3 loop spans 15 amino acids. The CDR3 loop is CASSLEWGRNSPLHF. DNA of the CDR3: TGTGCCAGCAGCTTAGAGTGGGGTAGGAATTCACCCCTCCACTTT.